Sequencing of this T cell receptor beta chain was carried out in a study of preoperative IRX-2 immunotherapy in early breast cancer. The method was immunoSEQ multiplex PCR; TCRdb's version includes in-frame clones alone and lacks a portion of them. The sample has approximately 24,000 clones, around 90% seen once. Germline CDR1 and CDR2: MNHEY and SMNVEV (reference sequence). The CDR3 sequence is 16 residues long. V gave up 4 bases and J gave up 5 bases; unmatched junction bases: 5. Described treatment: preoperative locoregional IRX-2 cytokine immunotherapy. Preoperative locoregional IRX-2 cytokine immunotherapy was tested in the phase Ib source study. This clone has more than one count but fewer than ten.

The sequence was obtained from a human donor with breast cancer. The genes are TRBV27 and TRBJ2-5; 15 nucleotides line up with TRBD2. The input for sequencing was tumor tissue, taken after IRX-2 immunotherapy. The CDR3 reads CASSYGLAGGPETQYF. CDR3 in DNA: TGTGCCAGCAGTTACGGACTAGCGGGGGGGCCGGAGACCCAGTACTTC.